The clone carrying this TCR beta chain was detected many times. Its specificity is unknown. V gave up 5 bases and J gave up 3 bases, with 17 bases separating them. This CDR3 region has 16 residues. Germline V gene lookup returns CDR1 MDHEN and CDR2 SYDVKM. Time point: persistent/refractory GD, antithyroid drugs over 5 years with positive TRAb. The TCR library was made from RNA extracted from PBMCs. The sample comes from a study of regulatory T cells in long-lasting Graves disease. Arm-PCR of CDR3 regions and iRepertoire HTBI primers were the basis on which TCR beta libraries were built. TCRdb reprocessed the multiplex PCR reads via MiXCR and lists one record per CDR3 protein. Of hundreds of thousands of distinct CDR3 sequences listed, around a fifth are singletons. General study points: New patients shared 950 to 1,000 public clonotypes, fewer than the approximately 3,000 shared by persistent patients. Study of thyroid tissue was not done, with only peripheral blood studied. Graves' patients with persistent disease showed TCR diversity lower than patients newly diagnosed. Under persistent disease, TRBV28, TRBJ1-2 and TRBJ2-5 were used preferentially.

Sample: peripheral blood mononuclear cells (PBMCs), taken when the disease was refractory, from a patient treated with antithyroid drugs. This chain links TRBV28 with TRBJ2-4; unclear D gene. The source of this sequence is a female donor with Graves disease. The CDR3 loop is CASSPRLFHDKNIQYF. In nucleotides, the CDR3 is TGTGCCAGCAGTCCTCGACTCTTCCACGACAAAAACATTCAGTACTTC.